This passage covers 2 T cell receptor beta chains from one sample sequenced in a study of blood T cell repertoires in COVID-19. TCRdb's table, derived via immunoSEQ multiplex PCR, lists solely in-frame clones and lacks some. The sample lists under 300,000 clones; roughly 88% were seen once. Sequenced material: PBMCs or T cells enriched from blood (not recorded which). The receptors here all came from a woman in her thirties or forties who had been exposed to COVID-19.

The sample holds one count of this clone. The chain links TRBV28 to TRBJ1-5; 9 nucleotides match TRBD1. The V gene's germline CDR1 is MDHEN and CDR2 SYDVKM. The ends lost 9 bases at V and 6 bases at J; junction bases unmatched: 6. The CDR3 contains 13 residues. The CDR3 DNA follows: TGTGCCAGTTCCACAGGGGGCAGTCAGCCCCAGCATTTT. It codes for CASSTGGSQPQHF.

The chain is built from TRBV7-3 and TRBJ2-7; 7 nucleotides match TRBD1. The CDR3 runs to 13 residues. CDR1 is SGHTA and CDR2 is FQGTGA in the germline V gene. J lost 2 bases, V lost 5 bases, and 3 bases had no gene match. CDR3 amino acids: CASSLGTAYEQYF. CDR3 sequence (DNA): TGTGCCAGCAGCCTCGGGACAGCCTACGAGCAGTACTTC.